A selection of T cell receptor beta chains follows, all from one sample in a study of identical twins. Each CDR3 protein gets one entry after TCRdb re-called the 5' RACE reads with MiXCR. Of 1.5 million to 2 million distinct CDR3 sequences listed, about 32% are singletons. Sequencing input: cord blood. The receptors come from a newborn girl in good health. Both conserved end residues are part of each CDR3. D genes are given only for firm matches. Only some rows state a clone size, as once, few, many or a class for expanded clones.

d_call j_call clone_size v_call cdr3_nt cdr3_aa
- TRBJ2-1 many TRBV12-3/TRBV12-4 TGTGCCAGCAGCACCCGGGACGGATACAATGAGCAGTTCTTC CASSTRDGYNEQFF
- TRBJ2-3 - TRBV25-1 TGTGCCAGCAGTGCTCGGGCACTGAGGGGCACAGATACGCAGTATTTT CASSARALRGTDTQYF
TRBD1 TRBJ1-4 - TRBV4-2 TGTGCCAGCACCCCGAGGGTGGGGACAGGGGGTGAAAAACTGTTTTTT CASTPRVGTGGEKLFF
- TRBJ2-1 - TRBV27 TGTGCCAGCAGTTCCCCACATAGTGGTGAGCAGTTCTTC CASSSPHSGEQFF
- TRBJ1-4 - TRBV28 TGTGCCAGCTATGGGGGACCCCTTGAAAAACTGTTTTTT CASYGGPLEKLFF
- TRBJ2-3 - TRBV12-3/TRBV12-4 TGTGCCAGCAGTAGCTGGGGGTCGACAGATGCGCAGTATTTT CASSSWGSTDAQYF
- TRBJ1-2 few TRBV7-2 TGTGCCAGCGCCCCGGGATCTAACTATGGCTACACCTTC CASAPGSNYGYTF
TRBD2 TRBJ2-3 few TRBV20-1 TGCAGTGCGCAGGGACTAGCGGGGGGCCACTATAGCACAGATACGCAGTATTTT CSAQGLAGGHYSTDTQYF
- TRBJ2-1 few TRBV5-1 TGCGCCAGCAGCTTGGATCCCGGGACGCAGTTCTTC CASSLDPGTQFF
TRBD2 TRBJ2-1 - TRBV18 TGTGCCAGCTCAGGATTAGCGGGGGATTACAATGAGCAGTTCTTC CASSGLAGDYNEQFF
- TRBJ2-1 - TRBV30 TGTGCCTGGAACAAAGAAAGGAATGAGCAGTTCTTC CAWNKERNEQFF
- TRBJ1-1 - TRBV20-1 TGCAGTGCTCTTCGGGGAGGGAACACTGAAGCTTTCTTT CSALRGGNTEAFF
- TRBJ2-3 - TRBV5-1 TGCGCCAGCAGCAGGCAGGGTACCATCACAGATACGCAGTATTTT CASSRQGTITDTQYF
TRBD2 TRBJ2-1 - TRBV6-2/TRBV6-3 TGTGCCAGCAGTTACCTAGCGGGAGCCTCCTACAATGAGCAGTTCTTC CASSYLAGASYNEQFF
TRBD1 TRBJ2-1 many TRBV7-6 TGTGCCAGCAGCTTAGGACAGGGGCTCTACAATGAGCAGTTCTTC CASSLGQGLYNEQFF
- TRBJ2-7 many TRBV27 TGTGCCAGCAGTTTATCGGGTTGGGGGCTATCGGTCTACGAGCAGTACTTC CASSLSGWGLSVYEQYF
- TRBJ2-7 - TRBV10-3 TGTGCCACCTCGCTTGGGACGAGCTCCTACGAGCAGTACTTC CATSLGTSSYEQYF
TRBD2 TRBJ2-5 few TRBV6-1 TGTGCCAGCAGACCCGGACTAGGAACGACCCAGTACTTC CASRPGLGTTQYF
- TRBJ1-5 - TRBV2 TGTGCCAGCAGTGACCGCAAGAGCAATCAGCCCCAGCATTTT CASSDRKSNQPQHF
- TRBJ2-7 - TRBV7-9 TGTGCCAGCAATCTCCGTTGGGGCAGCTCCTACAATGAGCAGTACTTC CASNLRWGSSYNEQYF
- TRBJ2-7 few TRBV28 TGTGCCAGCAGTCCCGACCTCCGACAGGATTACAGCGAGCAGTACTTC CASSPDLRQDYSEQYF
TRBD1 TRBJ2-7 few TRBV30 TGTGCCTGGAGTAGACAGGGCAACGAGCAGTACTTC CAWSRQGNEQYF
- TRBJ2-2 - TRBV7-2 TGTGCCAGCAGCTTAGCGCTCACTTTGAACACCGGGGAGCTGTTTTTT CASSLALTLNTGELFF
TRBD1 TRBJ2-1 - TRBV18 TGTGCCAGCTCACCCACAGGGGGCCCGAATGAGCAGTTCTTC CASSPTGGPNEQFF
- TRBJ2-4 many TRBV5-1 TGCGCCAGCAGCCAGACCGAAGCCAAAAACATTCAGTACTTC CASSQTEAKNIQYF
- TRBJ2-7 few TRBV28 TGTGCCAGCAGTTTATCGGGCACTCACTACGAGCAGTACTTC CASSLSGTHYEQYF
TRBD2 TRBJ2-3 - TRBV5-1 TGCGCCAGCAGCTCCGGACTAGCGGGAGGGCCCGGAGATACGCAGTATTTT CASSSGLAGGPGDTQYF
- TRBJ1-1 few TRBV6-6 TGTGCCAGCAGCCACGAAAGGGCGGCTCCTGAAGCTTTCTTT CASSHERAAPEAFF
- TRBJ2-7 - TRBV15 TGTGCCACCAGCAGAGATCTAGCCCACGAGCAGTACTTC CATSRDLAHEQYF
TRBD2 TRBJ2-3 many TRBV12-3/TRBV12-4 TGTGCCAGCAGGGACGGGGGGAACACAGATACGCAGTATTTT CASRDGGNTDTQYF
TRBD2 TRBJ2-3 - TRBV2 TGTGCCAGCAGTGAAGCTAGCGGGAGGGCAGATACGCAGTATTTT CASSEASGRADTQYF
TRBD2 TRBJ2-1 few TRBV6-1 TGTGCCAGCAGTGGACTAGCGGGAGTAAGCCACAATGAGCAGTTCTTC CASSGLAGVSHNEQFF
TRBD2 TRBJ2-5 - TRBV7-2 TGTGCCAGCAGCTTATACGGGACTAGCGGTGAAGAGACCCAGTACTTC CASSLYGTSGEETQYF
- TRBJ1-6 - TRBV28 TGTGCCAGCAGTGCAACAGGCCGTAATTCACCCCTCCACTTT CASSATGRNSPLHF
TRBD1 TRBJ1-5 - TRBV6-5 TGTGCCAGCAGCCGCGGTCCCGGGACAGGGGCCCAGCCCCAGCATTTT CASSRGPGTGAQPQHF
- TRBJ1-4 - TRBV10-3 TGTGCCATCAGCCCGAGGACCAAAGAAAAACTGTTTTTT CAISPRTKEKLFF
- TRBJ1-2 - TRBV14 TGTGCCAGCAGCCAGTTAGGGGGAGGCTATGGCTACACCTTC CASSQLGGGYGYTF
- TRBJ1-1 - TRBV27 TGTGCCAGCAGTACCTTCGGGTGGAACACTGAAGCTTTCTTT CASSTFGWNTEAFF
TRBD2 TRBJ2-5 few TRBV20-1 TGCAGTGCTAGCCATACGGGACTAGCGTTACAAGAGACCCAGTACTTC CSASHTGLALQETQYF
TRBD2 TRBJ2-5 once TRBV6-1 TGTGCCAGCAACCTACCCCATGGGGCTAGCGGGAGGCAAGGGAGCTCCTACAATGAGCAGTACTTC CASNLPHGASGRQGSSYNEQYF
- TRBJ2-3 - TRBV7-9 TGTGCCAGCAGCTCCCAACGGCCATCTAGCACAGATACGCAGTATTTT CASSSQRPSSTDTQYF
- TRBJ2-7 few TRBV3-1 TGTGCCAGCAGCCAAGAGTTCCGGGTTTCCTACGAGCAGTACTTC CASSQEFRVSYEQYF
- TRBJ2-3 - TRBV6-1 TGTGCCAGCAGTGAACACAGGGACTACACAGATACGCAGTATTTT CASSEHRDYTDTQYF
- TRBJ2-3 few TRBV4-2 TGTGCCAGCAGCCAAGGTTTTCGGGACGCCACAGATACGCAGTATTTT CASSQGFRDATDTQYF
- TRBJ2-1 many TRBV7-2 TGTGCCAGCAGCTTAGCGGGGGTGCTAAATGAGCAGTTCTTC CASSLAGVLNEQFF